This T cell receptor (beta chain) was captured in a study of OX40 agonist ivuxolimab in advanced cancers. Study at large: Patients were dosed with the agonistic anti-OX40 (CD134) antibody ivuxolimab. Hepatocellular carcinoma, melanoma, renal cell or head and neck cancer affected the dose-escalation patients. A partial response was reached by three patients: one with hepatocellular carcinoma and two with cutaneous melanoma.

Produced via immunoSEQ multiplex PCR; TCRdb's table is partial and in-frame only. The sample records 33,000 or so clones, less than 80% being singletons. CDR3 length: 14 amino acids. J lost 0 bases, V lost 6 bases, and 7 bases had no gene match. The germline V gene encodes CDR1 SQVTM and CDR2 ANQGSEA. Source: CD4+ or CD8+ T cells sorted from blood, taken in a trial of the OX40 agonist ivuxolimab. The clonotype was recovered from an adult with an advanced solid tumor such as melanoma, head and neck, liver or kidney cancer. This chain uses TRBV29-1 with TRBJ2-7, with 8 positions matching TRBD1. Here the CDR3 DNA reads TGCAGCGTCGGTCGGGACAGGTACTCCTACGAGCAGTACTTC. This gives the protein CSVGRDRYSYEQYF.